The 8 T cell receptor beta chains presented below share a single source sample, sequenced in a study of T cells in women clearing cervical HPV infection. Using immunoSEQ multiplex PCR, the repertoire was profiled, and TCRdb retains in-frame clones only, with some absent. The ten top clones account for around 6%, within a sample of about 39,000 clones. Material: blood buffy coat. The receptors shown here come from a woman aged 18-70 years with a cervical HPV16 infection that either progressed to CIN3+ or cleared (not recorded which).

About this clone itself: With the read ending 3 residues before the CDR3 end, the germline J gene is used to fill in that end. This chain joins TRBV7-2 and TRBJ2-2; maybe TRBD1 (6 bases). Germline V gene lookup returns CDR1 SGHTA and CDR2 FQGNSA. The CDR3 totals 15 residues. The part of the CDR3 DNA that was read is TGTGCCAGCAGTCCAGACTCAGGGGCAAATTCACCG. It encodes CASSPDSGANSP. The CDR3 in its entirety is CASSPDSGANSPLFF.

As regards this clone: The read is 3 residues too short to cover the CDR3 end, so that end is filled in from the germline J gene. V is TRBV30 and J is TRBJ2-2; TRBD1 matches 9 bases. Germline-derived CDR1 and CDR2 are GTSNPN and SVGIG (reference sequence). The length of the CDR3 is 16 residues. CDR3 loop: CAWSLTGGWSNEKLFF. The part of the CDR3 DNA that was read is TGTGCCTGGAGTTTAACAGGGGGCTGGTCTAATGAAAAG.

Note on this clone: The sequence runs out 3 residues before the end of the CDR3; the remainder is reconstructed from the germline J gene. Other DNA sequences in this sample translate to the same CDR3. The chain couples TRBV18 to TRBJ2-7, with D tentatively TRBD2 (5 bases). The germline V and J ends were trimmed by 5 bases and 2 bases, with 19 bases remaining between them. CDR1 is KGHSH and CDR2 is LQKENI in the germline V gene. CDR3 size: 16 residues. The sequenced CDR3 bases are TGTGCCAGCTCAGCTGTCTACGGGGAACTCACCTACGAG. Translation gives CASSAVYGELTYE. The entire CDR3 protein is CASSAVYGELTYEQYF.

About this clone: Read sequence stops 3 residues before the CDR3 end, and the germline J gene provides the missing end. The chain is built from TRBV30 and TRBJ1-2; no definite D call. Per germline, CDR1 GTSNPN and CDR2 SVGIG (reference sequence). The CDR3 consists of 12 residues. CDR3 DNA (partial): TGTGCCTGGAGTTTCGGGTCCTACGAC. Protein: CAWSFGSYD. The full CDR3 reads CAWSFGSYDYTF.

Of note for this clone: With the read ending 3 residues before the CDR3 end, the germline J gene is used to fill in that end. This chain links TRBV6-2 or TRBV6-3 with TRBJ2-3; TRBD1 matches at 7 bases. Germline V gene sequence: CDR1 MNHEY, CDR2 SVGEGT. This CDR3 is 16 amino acids long. The CDR3 bases that were read are TGTGCCAGCAGCGACTTTCACAGGGGCGCAGATCAGCCG. Translated, it gives CASSDFHRGADQP. In full, the CDR3 is CASSDFHRGADQPQYF.

The CDR3 is CASSIRGTGNYDYTF. The DNA read from the CDR3 is TGTGCCAGTAGTATCAGAGGGACAGGAAACTACGAC. This sequence joins TRBV19 and TRBJ1-2; 8 bases align to TRBD1. Read coverage stops 3 residues before the CDR3 terminus; the germline J gene supplies the remainder. Looked up from germline, CDR1 is LNHDA and CDR2 is SQIVND (reference sequence). The CDR3 spans 15 residues.

CDR3 sequence reads: CASTTTGAYQPQHF. CDR3 DNA (partial): TGTGCCAGTACCACCACAGGGGCCTATCAGCCC. J is TRBJ1-5 and V is TRBV19; 7 nucleotides align to TRBD1. The CDR3 end is not reached by the read, which stops 3 residues before it; the germline J gene fills it in. CDR3 length equals 14 residues. Per germline, CDR1 LNHDA and CDR2 SQIVND (reference sequence). Trimming cost V 7 bases and J 5 bases; bases outside gene matches: 8.

Of note for this clone: The missing CDR3 end, 3 residues past where the read stops, is filled in from the germline J gene. V usage is TRBV7-8 and J usage is TRBJ2-7, with 9 bases matching TRBD2. The CDR3 is 14 amino acids. Per the germline V gene, CDR1 is SGHVS and CDR2 is FQNEAQ. The V gene end was trimmed by 7 bases and the J gene end by 3 bases; junction bases not matched to a gene: 7. The covered CDR3 bases are TGTGCCAGCACCGGTAGCGGGAGTTTCTACGAG. Amino acids: CASTGSGSFYE. The CDR3, in full, reads CASTGSGSFYEQYF.